The present entry profiles one TCR beta chain with its context. Its antigen remains unidentified. Treatment in this sample: approximately 9-day PBMC culture with coronavirus spike peptide pools or control peptides (ViraFEST assay). Oncomine TCR Beta short-read sequencing was applied to DNA from cultured CD4+ T cells. Genomic DNA was isolated from cultured CD4+ T cells. TCRdb called the PCR reads again in MiXCR, with one record for every CDR3 protein. The sample has nearly 15,000 distinct CDR3 sequences, 53% seen once; the top ten hold around 4.5%. This sample is drawn from a study of vaccination and CD4 T cells after COVID-19. Study-wide findings and caveats: Data came from relatively few convalescent patients and lacked early post-infection timepoints.

This CDR3 comprises 13 residues. V lost 5 bases and J 6 bases, leaving 10 bases between the germline ends. From germline, CDR1 is MNHEY and CDR2 SVGEGT. This material consisted of CD4+ T cells from blood, cultured in vitro, taken before SARS-CoV-2 vaccination. The J gene is TRBJ2-2, the V gene TRBV6-2 or TRBV6-3; D is undetermined. This sequence originates from a human donor who had recovered from COVID-19. CDR3 bases: TGTGCCAGCAGTCAGTCGTGGTCCGGGGAGCTGTTTTTT. Translating it yields CASSQSWSGELFF.